This T cell receptor beta chain was captured by sequencing in a study of long-term antiretroviral therapy in people with HIV. Turning to this clone: Its antigen is as yet unknown.

Runs used v3.0 of the immunoSEQ assay and were done at survey level. Sequenced by immunoSEQ multiplex PCR; TCRdb stores in-frame clones only, minus some. The sample shows more than 25,000 clones, 93% of them seen only once. Findings of the study overall: Diversity rose after ART but stayed below transplant donor controls. Repertoires with HIV possessed tighter CDR3 length spans than those of controls.

V shed 6 bases and J 7 bases; nucleotides not matched to a gene: 8. Germline CDR1 and CDR2: MNHEY and SVGAGI. CDR3 size: 13 residues. The specimen was unsorted PBMCs, collected almost 6.7 years after starting antiretroviral therapy. The chain couples TRBV6-5 to TRBJ1-1; TRBD1 aligns across 7 bases. The sequence was obtained from a woman aged 40 to 49 with HIV. The CDR3: CASSGQALNEAFF. Written as DNA, the CDR3 is TGTGCCAGCAGCGGACAGGCTCTGAATGAAGCTTTCTTT.